The 16 T cell receptor beta chains listed next were all sequenced from one sample in a study of blood T cell repertoires in COVID-19. Some clones are missing from TCRdb's copy, which holds only in-frame ones; the method was immunoSEQ multiplex PCR. Among approximately 200,000 clones listed, about 81% were seen once. The sample consisted of peripheral blood. The receptors derive from a woman of 80 years or more with COVID-19, enrolled during active disease.

The rearrangement uses TRBV28 and TRBJ2-1; TRBD2 aligns across 10 bases. Germline V gene lookup returns CDR1 MDHEN and CDR2 SYDVKM. The CDR3 is made up of 17 amino acids. The V gene end was trimmed by 4 bases and the J gene end by 6 bases; junction bases not matched to a gene: 12. CDR3 coding DNA: TGTGCCAGCAGTTCCGCAGGGCTAGCGGGAGAGGGCAATGAGCAGTTCTTC. Protein sequence: CASSSAGLAGEGNEQFF.

CDR3 in amino acids: CASSRFGGVGYEQYF. The CDR3, as DNA: TGTGCCAGCAGCCGATTTGGGGGGGTAGGCTACGAGCAGTACTTC. This rearrangement joins TRBV14 to TRBJ2-7, with 7 bases fitting TRBD2. Losses at the gene ends were 4 bases for V and 3 bases for J; bases not matched to a gene: 9. The germline V gene has CDR1 SGHDN and CDR2 FVKESK. The CDR3 runs 15 residues.

This rearrangement joins TRBV29-1 to TRBJ2-2; D unresolved. The ends were cut back, 6 bases at V and 2 bases at J, with 22 bases in the middle. The CDR3 covers 17 residues. Germline values: CDR1 SQVTM, CDR2 ANQGSEA. The CDR3 loop reads CSVSSSRTAYNTGELFF. CDR3 bases: TGCAGCGTAAGTTCGTCCCGAACTGCCTACAACACCGGGGAGCTGTTTTTT.

The V gene is TRBV6-5, the J gene TRBJ1-2, with 7 bases matching TRBD1. The germline gives CDR1 MNHEY, CDR2 SVGAGI. The CDR3 has 14 residues. With 6 bases clipped from V and 6 bases from J, the junction kept 10 bases outside the gene matches. CDR3 nucleotide sequence: TGTGCCAGCAGACGGGCGGGAGGGGGCGATGGCTACACCTTC. Translating gives CASRRAGGGDGYTF.

V and J are TRBV19 and TRBJ2-7; D is undetermined. V was trimmed by 4 bases and J by 0 bases, leaving 7 bases between them. Per the germline V gene, CDR1 is LNHDA and CDR2 is SQIVND (reference sequence). This CDR3 contains 13 residues. Here the CDR3 DNA reads TGTGCCAGTAGTAACGTCGGCTCCTACGAGCAGTACTTC. This sequence encodes CASSNVGSYEQYF.

The chain employs TRBV3-1 (or the pseudogene TRBV3-2) and TRBJ1-2; 8 bases are shared with TRBD1. Germline loops: CDR1 LGHDT, CDR2 YNNKEL (reference sequence). CDR3 length: 16 residues. V was clipped by 6 bases and J by 3 bases; unmatched bases: 12. DNA of the CDR3: TGTGCCAGCAGTTCTACCTTCGGACAGGGCTACTATGGCTACACCTTC. It encodes CASSSTFGQGYYGYTF.

The CDR3 here is CASSQFGAGFLGYTF. The CDR3 coding sequence is TGTGCCAGCAGCCAATTTGGGGCCGGGTTCCTAGGCTACACCTTC. This sequence joins TRBV7-2 and TRBJ1-2, with D possibly being TRBD1 (5 bases). This CDR3 has 15 residues. Deletions cut 5 bases from V and 8 bases from J, with 21 bases between. The germline gives CDR1 SGHTA, CDR2 FQGNSA.

CDR3 DNA sequence: TGTGCCAGCAGCCCAGGAACGGGACTCTATAATTCACCCCTCCACTTT. Encoded protein: CASSPGTGLYNSPLHF. The rearrangement joins TRBV7-8 to TRBJ1-6; D is perhaps TRBD1 (5 bases). Germline V gene lookup returns CDR1 SGHVS and CDR2 FQNEAQ. This CDR3 contains 16 residues. Trimming cost V 5 bases and J 3 bases, with 14 bases left between them.

The rearrangement joins TRBV29-1 to TRBJ2-3, with 7 bases that match TRBD2. The length of the CDR3 is 13 residues. V was clipped by 7 bases and J by 6 bases; unmatched bases: 10. Looked up from germline, CDR1 is SQVTM and CDR2 is ANQGSEA. The CDR3 sequence is CSAPLAEGDTQYF. Here the CDR3 DNA reads TGCAGCGCCCCGCTAGCGGAAGGGGATACGCAGTATTTT.

This clone was counted a few times. This chain joins TRBV5-1 and TRBJ1-2, with unresolved D. V was clipped by 4 bases and J by 3 bases, with 19 bases between them. This CDR3 is 16 amino acids long. Per the germline V gene, CDR1 is SGHRS and CDR2 is YFSETQ. The CDR3 region is CASSLGPTNFDYGYTF. The CDR3, as DNA: TGCGCCAGCAGCCTAGGACCGACTAATTTTGACTATGGCTACACCTTC. Full variable domain (missing parts from reference TRBV5-1 and TRBJ1-2): KAGVTQTPRYLIKTRGQQVTLSCSPISGHRSVSWYQQTPGQGLQFLFEYFSETQRNKGNFPGRFSGRQFSNSRSEMNVSTLELGDSALYLCASSLGPTNFDYGYTFGSGTRLTVV.

The rearrangement uses TRBV19 and TRBJ1-5, with 12 bases identical to TRBD1. Trimming cost V 5 bases and J 7 bases; bases outside gene matches: 9. CDR3 length: 16 amino acids. The germline CDR1 and CDR2 sequences are LNHDA and SQIVND (reference sequence). CDR3 amino acids: CASSPRDRGRWQPQHF. CDR3 DNA: TGTGCCAGTAGTCCCCGGGACAGGGGGCGTTGGCAGCCCCAGCATTTT.

The genes are TRBV3-1 (or the pseudogene TRBV3-2) and TRBJ2-5; 9 positions agree with TRBD2. This CDR3 is built from 18 residues. Trimming took 1 base from V and 1 from J; bases not matched to a gene: 10. The germline V gene has CDR1 LGHDT and CDR2 YNNKEL (reference sequence). The CDR3 protein is CASSQGQTSGEGQETQYF. The DNA for the CDR3 is TGTGCCAGCAGCCAAGGGCAGACTAGCGGAGAGGGCCAAGAGACCCAGTACTTC.

The CDR3 DNA follows: TGTGCCAGCAGTTTCGGGGCCAAAAACATTCAGTACTTC. Its translation is CASSFGAKNIQYF. The chain employs TRBV12-3 or TRBV12-4 and TRBJ2-4; D not resolved. The CDR3 totals 13 residues. Deletions cut 3 bases from V and 1 base from J, with 4 bases between.

This clone showed up just a few times. V is TRBV28 and J is TRBJ2-7; TRBD2 aligns across 10 bases. Germline assignment: CDR1 MDHEN and CDR2 SYDVKM. V shed 8 bases, J shed 2 bases, and the junction held 9 bases outside the gene matches. The CDR3 sequence is 15 residues long. The CDR3 coding sequence is TGTGCCAGCCTCGACTCTAGCGGGAGTCCCTACGAGCAGTACTTC. This encodes CASLDSSGSPYEQYF.

The J gene is TRBJ2-1, the V gene TRBV11-3; TRBD1 matches at 7 bases. CDR1 is SGHNT and CDR2 is YENEEA in the germline V gene. J was trimmed by 8 bases and V by 5 bases; bases with no gene match: 12. The CDR3 spans 15 residues. CDR3 protein: CASSPEGQGVDEQFF. The CDR3 DNA sequence: TGTGCCAGCAGCCCCGAGGGCCAGGGGGTTGATGAGCAGTTCTTC. The variable domain in full, with the rest retrieved from reference TRBV11-3 and TRBJ2-1, is EAGVVQSPRYKIIEKKQPVAFWCNPISGHNTLYWYLQNLGQGPELLIRYENEEAVDDSQLPKDRFSAERLKGVDSTLKIQPAELGDSAVYLCASSPEGQGVDEQFFGPGTRLTVL.

The chain links TRBV6-5 to TRBJ2-4, with D possibly matching TRBD1 (6 bases). CDR3 length: 12 amino acids. Germline V gives CDR1 MNHEY, CDR2 SVGAGI. Trimming stripped 4 bases from V and 8 bases from J, with 9 bases between. CDR3 DNA: TGTGCCAGCAGTTTAGGGGGACACATTCAGTACTTC. This translates into CASSLGGHIQYF.